This paragraph covers one T cell receptor (beta chain) sequence. Its antigen is undetermined. The data originate from a study of T-cell memory formation after mild COVID-19. The CDR3 extends over 14 amino acids. Per germline, CDR1 MNHEY and CDR2 SVGEGT. Trimming at V came to 8 bases and at J to 2 bases, leaving 5 bases not matched to a gene. Findings and caveats of the study: Certain responding clones were present in pre-infection memory, suggesting participation of cross-reactive memory.

TCRdb re-called the 5' RACE reads through MiXCR, storing one row per CDR3 protein. The repertoire consists of roughly 240,000 distinct CDR3 sequences, with 16% occurring once and the leading ten covering approximately 23%. This clonotype was sampled from a man in his late teens or twenties who had mild COVID-19 (a few samples of this study predate the infection). Cell type and time point are not known. The sample consisted of PBMCs or a T cell subset sorted from them (not recorded which). This chain connects TRBV6-2 or TRBV6-3 to TRBJ2-2, with 7 bases that match TRBD1. Here the CDR3 reads CASPDRENTGELFF. Written as DNA, the CDR3 is TGTGCCAGCCCAGACAGGGAAAACACCGGGGAGCTGTTTTTT.